Following are 30 T cell receptor beta chains from one sample sequenced in a study of T cells after yellow fever vaccination. TCRdb recomputed calls from the 5' RACE reads with MiXCR, one row per CDR3 protein. There are some 420,000 distinct CDR3 sequences in the sample; around 20% occur only once, and around 17% lies in the top ten. This sample comprised PBMCs, obtained before the yellow fever booster vaccination. All receptors come from a man between 18 and 29 years old who received the YFV17D yellow fever vaccine.

This clonotype was detected only a few times. The chain has TRBV6-1 and TRBJ2-7; a weak D match, TRBD1 (5 bases). Per germline, CDR1 MNHNS and CDR2 SASEGT. V shed 6 bases and J shed 6 bases, with 15 bases lying between them. The CDR3 is 13 residues long. The CDR3 here is CASRPDSVGEQYV. The DNA for the CDR3 is TGTGCCAGCAGACCTGACAGCGTTGGCGAGCAGTACGTC.

The rearrangement uses TRBV4-1 and TRBJ1-1; D is unresolved. Germline lookup yields CDR1 MGHRA and CDR2 YSYEKL. V was pared by 0 bases and J by 9 bases, with 8 bases between. This CDR3 contains 12 residues. CDR3 amino acids: CASSQDGVKAFF. CDR3 DNA sequence: TGCGCCAGCAGCCAAGACGGGGTAAAAGCTTTCTTT.

The CDR3 spells CASSQVLATSYNEQFF. The CDR3 nucleotides are TGCGCCAGCAGCCAAGTTCTAGCGACTTCCTACAATGAGCAGTTCTTC. V and J are TRBV4-1 and TRBJ2-1; tentatively, D is TRBD2 (6 bases). Trimming removed 1 base at V and 1 base at J, with 11 bases between. The CDR3 has 16 amino acids. CDR1 is MGHRA and CDR2 is YSYEKL in the germline V gene.

The genes are TRBV2 and TRBJ2-3; D is perhaps TRBD1 or TRBD2 (5 bases each). V lost 3 bases to trimming and J lost 3 bases, with 13 bases between them. This CDR3 has 15 residues. Germline V gene sequence: CDR1 SNHLY, CDR2 FYNNEI. CDR3: CASSEAGTETDTQYF. CDR3 DNA: TGTGCCAGCAGTGAGGCAGGGACGGAGACAGATACGCAGTATTTT.

The rearrangement uses TRBV6-2 or TRBV6-3 and TRBJ2-4, with TRBD1 matching over 10 bases. CDR3 length: 19 residues. The ends lost 6 bases at V and 0 bases at J; junction bases unmatched: 14. CDR1 is MNHEY, CDR2 SVGEGT, per germline. CDR3 sequence reads: CASSLPRDRGKLAKNIQYF. The CDR3 DNA reads as TGTGCCAGCAGCCTACCCCGGGACAGGGGTAAACTAGCCAAAAACATTCAGTACTTC.

The chain carries TRBV4-1 and TRBJ2-7, with a tentative D call TRBD2 (6 bases). The CDR3 is 14 amino acids. Deletions cut 5 bases from V and 2 bases from J, with 13 bases between. Germline CDR1 MGHRA, CDR2 YSYEKL. The chain's CDR3 is CASSKGTGAYEQYF. Written as DNA, the CDR3 is TGCGCCAGCAGCAAAGGGACGGGGGCCTACGAGCAGTACTTC.

V is TRBV5-1 and J is TRBJ2-7; maybe TRBD1 (6 bases). Trimming left V 0 bases short and J 6 bases short, with 16 bases between. Germline V gives CDR1 SGHRS, CDR2 YFSETQ. The CDR3 sequence is 15 residues long. The CDR3 coding sequence is TGCGCCAGCAGCTTGGAGCCCGGGACATCCCGCGAGCAGTACGTC. This translates into CASSLEPGTSREQYV.

J is TRBJ1-1 and V is TRBV5-1, with a possible D match to TRBD1 (6 bases). This CDR3 has 15 residues. The germline V gene has CDR1 SGHRS and CDR2 YFSETQ. V lost 4 bases and J lost 1, with 14 bases in between. The DNA for the CDR3 is TGCGCCAGCAGCCCGGGACACCCTGGGAACACTGAAGCTTTCTTT. Translating it yields CASSPGHPGNTEAFF.

This clonotype was seen more than once but under ten times. The V and J genes are TRBV6-2 or TRBV6-3 and TRBJ2-7; possibly TRBD2 for D (6 bases). V lost 6 bases, J lost 7 bases, and 16 bases lay in between. The CDR3 loop spans 13 amino acids. Germline V gene data show CDR1 as MNHEY and CDR2 as SVGEGT. CDR3: CASSTGGVREQYV. Written as DNA, the CDR3 is TGTGCCAGCAGCACCGGAGGGGTGAGGGAGCAGTACGTC.

This clonotype was seen a handful of times. The J gene is TRBJ2-4, the V gene TRBV4-3, with a weak D call TRBD2 (6 bases). This CDR3 comprises 11 residues. Between the trimmed V and J ends, which lost 11 bases and 1 base, there was a span of 6 bases. In germline, CDR1 is LGHNA, CDR2 YSLEER. This chain's CDR3 is CAGGAKNIQYF. CDR3 coding DNA: TGCGCCGGGGGGGCCAAAAACATTCAGTACTTC.

This clonotype was observed a handful of times. This rearrangement joins TRBV11-3 to TRBJ2-2, with D hard to call. The CDR3 length is 15 residues. V dropped 2 bases and J dropped 6 bases, with 13 bases sitting between them. Germline V gives CDR1 SGHNT, CDR2 YENEEA. In DNA form, the CDR3 reads TGTGCCAGCAGCTTAAGGGTCAGGTCATCCGGGGAGCTGTTTTTT. This codes for CASSLRVRSSGELFF.

This clonotype was observed a few times. The rearrangement links TRBV5-4 to TRBJ1-1; D is ambiguous. The CDR3 covers 13 residues. Germline V CDR1 and CDR2: SGHNT, YYREEE (reference sequence). V lost 4 bases, J lost 6 bases, and 13 bases lay in between. Written as DNA, the CDR3 is TGTGCCAGCAGCCCGGGCCTGGCCGCTGAAGCTTTCTTT. Protein product: CASSPGLAAEAFF.

The chain is built from TRBV4-1 and TRBJ2-7, with D tentatively TRBD1 (5 bases). The CDR3 loop spans 13 amino acids. CDR1 and CDR2 (germline): MGHRA, YSYEKL. Trimming removed 1 base from V and 6 bases from J, with 10 bases in between. The DNA of the CDR3 is TGCGCCAGCAGCCAAGCTCAGGGTATCGAGCAGTACTTC. It encodes CASSQAQGIEQYF.

This clonotype has a count of ten or more. CDR3 in DNA: TGCGCCAGCAGTCACACGACAGGATCCTACGAGCAGTACTTC. Protein sequence: CASSHTTGSYEQYF. The chain uses TRBV4-1 and TRBJ2-7, with D perhaps TRBD1 (6 bases). CDR3 size: 14 residues. The ends were cut back, 6 bases at V and 1 base at J, with 13 bases in the middle. Germline assignment: CDR1 MGHRA and CDR2 YSYEKL.

This chain links TRBV20-1 with TRBJ1-3, with D perhaps TRBD1 (5 bases). The germline CDR1 and CDR2 sequences are DFQATT and SNEGSKA (reference sequence). The CDR3 runs to 13 residues. Trimming cost V 6 bases and J 0 bases, with 9 bases left between them. CDR3 sequence (DNA): TGCAGTGCGGGCAGGGACTCTGGAAACACCATATATTTT. Its protein product is CSAGRDSGNTIYF.

This clonotype was detected only a few times. The J gene is TRBJ2-5, the V gene TRBV5-6, with D perhaps TRBD1 or TRBD2 (5 bases each). In germline, CDR1 is SGHDT, CDR2 YYEEEE. The CDR3 extends over 13 amino acids. Deletions cut 2 bases from V and 4 bases from J, with 9 bases between. CDR3 nucleotides: TGTGCCAGCAGCTTAGGGGACGGAGAGACCCAGTACTTC. Its protein product is CASSLGDGETQYF. Full variable domain (outside the CDR3, taken from reference TRBV5-6 and TRBJ2-5): DAGVTQSPTHLIKTRGQQVTLRCSPKSGHDTVSWYQQALGQGPQFIFQYYEEEERQRGNFPDRFSGHQFPNYSSELNVNALLLGDSALYLCASSLGDGETQYFGPGTRLLVL.

The chain combines TRBV5-1 with TRBJ2-7; 11 nucleotides match TRBD1. The CDR3 totals 14 residues. J was trimmed by 11 bases and V by 0 bases; bases with no gene match: 7. CDR1 and CDR2 from the germline V gene are SGHRS and YFSETQ. CDR3 nucleotides: TGCGCCAGCAGCTTGGGGGGACAGGGGGATTGTAAGTACGTC. This translates into CASSLGGQGDCKYV.

Only a few counts were recorded for this clonotype. The chain carries TRBV7-8 and TRBJ2-4; the D call may be TRBD1 or TRBD2 (6 bases each). V lost 2 bases, J lost 6 bases, and 11 bases lay in between. CDR1 and CDR2 from the germline V gene are SGHVS and FQNEAQ. The CDR3 extends over 14 amino acids. The CDR3 sequence is CASSLFRGPNIQYF. The CDR3 nucleotides are TGTGCCAGCAGCTTATTTCGGGGGCCAAACATTCAGTACTTC.

This chain uses TRBV3-1 with TRBJ2-1; D uncertain. The CDR3 covers 14 residues. The germline V gene encodes CDR1 LGHDT and CDR2 YNNKEL (reference sequence). V was pared by 0 bases and J by 6 bases, with 9 bases between. The CDR3, as DNA: TGTGCCAGCAGCCAAGATGCCGCGGCCAATGAGCAGTTCTTC. This encodes CASSQDAAANEQFF.

The rearrangement joins TRBV4-1 to TRBJ1-2; 11 bases align to TRBD1. With 2 bases clipped from V and 0 bases from J, the junction kept 5 bases outside the gene matches. CDR3 length: 17 residues. In germline, CDR1 is MGHRA, CDR2 YSYEKL. The CDR3 here is CASSQHGGQGANYGYTF. CDR3 in DNA: TGCGCCAGCAGCCAACACGGGGGACAGGGGGCTAACTATGGCTACACCTTC.

Remarks on this clonotype: A clone one base away is much larger, so this may be a read error. V usage is TRBV7-2 and J usage is TRBJ2-3; the match to TRBD2 covers 11 bases. The CDR3 is 15 amino acids. Germline V CDR1 and CDR2: SGHTA, FQGNSA. Trimming removed 3 bases from V and 4 bases from J; junction bases left unmatched: 3. The CDR3 coding sequence is TGTGCCAGCAGCTTTAGCGGGGGGGCCGCAGATACGCAGTATTTT. Its protein product is CASSFSGGAADTQYF.

Notes on this clonotype: A junction end diverges from the germline sequence, so it may reflect a read error. The chain links TRBV7-3 to TRBJ1-1, with D hard to call. The CDR3 loop spans 14 amino acids. Germline values: CDR1 SGHTA, CDR2 FQGTGA. CDR3 in DNA: TGTGCCAGCGGCTTAACACGGTATGGCACTGAAGCTTTCTTT. Amino acids: CASGLTRYGTEAFF.

The CDR3 sequence: CASSLGWGNYEQYF. CDR3 bases: TGCGCCAGCAGCTTGGGGTGGGGAAACTACGAGCAGTACTTC. The chain recombines TRBV5-1 with TRBJ2-7; D is unresolved. CDR3 length equals 14 residues. The germline V and J ends were trimmed by 0 bases and 3 bases, with 10 bases remaining between them. Germline V gives CDR1 SGHRS, CDR2 YFSETQ.

There are a few counts of this clonotype. The chain links TRBV19 to TRBJ1-2; D is undetermined. Germline CDR1 is LNHDA and CDR2 is SQIVND (reference sequence). Between the trimmed V and J ends, which lost 7 bases and 12 bases, there was a span of 12 bases. This CDR3 is built from 10 residues. CDR3 nucleotides: TGTGCCAGTACCCACGAAGATAACACCTTC. Its translation is CASTHEDNTF.

This clonotype was seen ten or more times. The rearrangement joins TRBV12-3 or TRBV12-4 to TRBJ2-1; no reliable D call. The CDR3 is 14 amino acids. Trimming cost V 1 base and J 2 bases, with 6 bases left between them. In DNA form, the CDR3 reads TGTGCCAGCAGTTTAGGCGGTGCCTACAATGAGCAGTTCTTC. This sequence encodes CASSLGGAYNEQFF.

This chain joins TRBV10-3 and TRBJ1-5; 9 bases match TRBD1. Looked up from germline, CDR1 is ENHRY and CDR2 is SYGVKD. Germline trimming cut 0 bases from V and 9 bases from J; bases unmatched to any gene: 6. CDR3 length: 15 amino acids. The CDR3 protein is CAISESRDRVRPQHF. CDR3 DNA: TGTGCCATCAGTGAGTCCCGGGACAGGGTGCGGCCCCAGCATTTT.

This clonotype was observed a handful of times. V usage is TRBV7-9 and J usage is TRBJ1-3; 9 positions agree with TRBD1. Trimming at V came to 4 bases and at J to 4 bases, leaving 5 bases not matched to a gene. This CDR3 is 15 amino acids long. Germline CDR1 is SEHNR and CDR2 is FQNEAQ (reference sequence). Written as DNA, the CDR3 is TGTGCCAGCAGCTCTACAGGGGGCGAAGGAAACACCATATATTTT. Amino acids: CASSSTGGEGNTIYF.

This clonotype was seen more than once but under ten times. The V and J genes are TRBV5-1 and TRBJ1-4; the D gene is possibly TRBD1 (6 bases). Germline V CDR1 and CDR2: SGHRS, YFSETQ. The CDR3 contains 15 residues. Trimming took off 2 bases at V and 8 bases at J, with 16 bases between the two ends. CDR3 DNA: TGCGCCAGCAGCTTTTCGGGGGGCGCAAACGAAAAACTGTTTTTT. It specifies CASSFSGGANEKLFF.

The rearrangement joins TRBV7-9 to TRBJ1-2; tentatively, D is TRBD1 (6 bases). The CDR3 consists of 16 residues. Trimming stripped 7 bases from V and 1 base from J, with 19 bases between. Germline V gene lookup returns CDR1 SEHNR and CDR2 FQNEAQ (reference sequence). The CDR3 DNA sequence: TGTGCCAGCACCTCTAGGGCCTGGGGGCTTAACTATGGCTACACCTTC. Protein sequence: CASTSRAWGLNYGYTF.

On this clonotype itself: A read error may produce the germline difference seen at one junction end. The chain combines TRBV12-3 or TRBV12-4 with TRBJ1-1; D gene unclear. CDR3 length: 12 amino acids. CDR3 nucleotide sequence: TGTGCCAGCAGTCCGGGCATCACTGAAGATTTCTTT. Encoded protein: CASSPGITEDFF.